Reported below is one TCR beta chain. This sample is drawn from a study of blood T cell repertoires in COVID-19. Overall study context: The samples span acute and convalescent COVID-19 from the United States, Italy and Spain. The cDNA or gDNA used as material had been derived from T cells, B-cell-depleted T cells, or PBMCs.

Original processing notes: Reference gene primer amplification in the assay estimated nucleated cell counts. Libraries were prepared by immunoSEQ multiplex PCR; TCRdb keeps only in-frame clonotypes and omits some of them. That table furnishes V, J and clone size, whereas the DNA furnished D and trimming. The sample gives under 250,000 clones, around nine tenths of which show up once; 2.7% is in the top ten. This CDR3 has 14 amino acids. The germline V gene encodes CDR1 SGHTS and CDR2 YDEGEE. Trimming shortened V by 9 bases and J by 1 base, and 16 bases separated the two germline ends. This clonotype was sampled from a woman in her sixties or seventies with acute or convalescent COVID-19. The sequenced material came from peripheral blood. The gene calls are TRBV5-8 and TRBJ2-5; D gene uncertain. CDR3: CANQPPGAQETQYF. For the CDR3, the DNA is TGTGCCAACCAACCCCCGGGTGCCCAAGAGACCCAGTACTTC.